Described below is a single T cell receptor beta chain sequence and its context. This sample stems from a study of OX40 agonist ivuxolimab in advanced cancers. Study information: Of the participants, 35% to 50% had some prior anti-PD-1, anti-PD-L1 or anti-CTLA-4 therapy, which was allowed.

CDR3 size: 13 residues. The germline gives CDR1 MNHEY, CDR2 SVGAGI. With V trimmed by 10 bases and J by 7 bases, 11 bases remained unmatched. Produced via immunoSEQ multiplex PCR; TCRdb's table is partial and in-frame only. The data show over 35,000 clones, more than 80% seen once. Autoimmune disease history or systemic immunosuppression led to patients being barred. Sequenced material: CD4+ or CD8+ T cells sorted from blood, taken in a trial of the OX40 agonist ivuxolimab. This TCR derives from an adult with an advanced solid tumor such as melanoma, head and neck, liver or kidney cancer. The chain has TRBV6-5 and TRBJ2-7, with 9 bases identical to TRBD1. As DNA, the CDR3 is TGTGCCACCCATAAACAGGGGGCTGGAGAGCAGTACTTC. Its translation is CATHKQGAGEQYF.